These T cell receptor beta chains were read from a single sample in a study of TIL therapy for anti-PD-1-resistant metastatic lung cancer. Repertoires were generated with immunoSEQ multiplex PCR, while TCRdb's copy carries only in-frame clones and drops some. This sample has about 46,000 clones, with approximately 86% found just once. This specimen consisted of blood, obtained at baseline. These receptors came from a person between 25 and 79 years old with non-small cell lung cancer. Each CDR3 is given with its conserved first and last residue. The D gene is left open where the match is weak. Clone sizes are given selectively: once, few, many, or a class where the clone is expanded.

CDR3 DNA: TGTGCCAGCAGTTACGGGACAGAGACTAATGAAAAACTGTTTTTT
CDR3 protein: CASSYGTETNEKLFF
clone size: -
V gene: TRBV6-5
J gene: TRBJ1-4
D gene: TRBD1

CDR3 DNA: TGTGCCAGCAGCTGGAGTTCCTACGAGCAGTACTTC
CDR3 protein: CASSWSSYEQYF
clone size: once
V gene: TRBV7-8
J gene: TRBJ2-7
D gene: -

CDR3 DNA: TGTGCCAGCAGTGAATGGGCCCGCAATGGCTACACCTTC
CDR3 protein: CASSEWARNGYTF
clone size: -
V gene: TRBV2
J gene: TRBJ1-2
D gene: -

CDR3 DNA: TGTGCCAGCAACCTATACAATGAGCAGTTCTTC
CDR3 protein: CASNLYNEQFF
clone size: once
V gene: TRBV2
J gene: TRBJ2-1
D gene: -

CDR3 DNA: TGTGCCAGCAGGAGGATACGCTACGAGCAGTACTTC
CDR3 protein: CASRRIRYEQYF
clone size: -
V gene: TRBV2
J gene: TRBJ2-7
D gene: -

CDR3 DNA: TGTGCCAGCAGTTATAACAGGGGATACGAGCAGTACTTC
CDR3 protein: CASSYNRGYEQYF
clone size: -
V gene: TRBV28
J gene: TRBJ2-7
D gene: TRBD1

CDR3 DNA: TGTGCCAGCAGTCCACTAGCGGGAGGGCCCTACGAGCAGTACTTC
CDR3 protein: CASSPLAGGPYEQYF
clone size: -
V gene: TRBV27
J gene: TRBJ2-7
D gene: TRBD2

CDR3 DNA: TGCGCCAGCAGCCAAGGGGTCCTAGCGGGAGGGGAGACCCAGTACTTC
CDR3 protein: CASSQGVLAGGETQYF
clone size: -
V gene: TRBV4-3
J gene: TRBJ2-5
D gene: TRBD2

CDR3 DNA: TGTGCCAGCAGCCAACACCAAGAGACCCAGTACTTC
CDR3 protein: CASSQHQETQYF
clone size: -
V gene: TRBV3-1/TRBV3-2
J gene: TRBJ2-5
D gene: -

CDR3 DNA: TGTGCCAGCTCAACGGCGCAGGGGGAGCAGTACTTC
CDR3 protein: CASSTAQGEQYF
clone size: -
V gene: TRBV18
J gene: TRBJ2-7
D gene: -

CDR3 DNA: TGTGCCAGCAGTTACATTGTGTACGAGCAGTACTTC
CDR3 protein: CASSYIVYEQYF
clone size: once
V gene: TRBV6-2/TRBV6-3
J gene: TRBJ2-7
D gene: -

CDR3 DNA: TGTGCCAGCAGCGTTGGCCGGGCCACTGGCACAGATACGCAGTATTTT
CDR3 protein: CASSVGRATGTDTQYF
clone size: once
V gene: TRBV9
J gene: TRBJ2-3
D gene: -

CDR3 DNA: TGCAGCGTTGCACGGGACAGGGATCAGCCCCAGCATTTT
CDR3 protein: CSVARDRDQPQHF
clone size: -
V gene: TRBV29-1
J gene: TRBJ1-5
D gene: TRBD1

CDR3 DNA: TGTGCCAGCTCACTGACAGGGTCGGGAACCTCAGATACGCAGTATTTT
CDR3 protein: CASSLTGSGTSDTQYF
clone size: -
V gene: TRBV18
J gene: TRBJ2-3
D gene: TRBD1

CDR3 DNA: TGTGCCTGGCGGCAGGGAAGGGCCACTGAAGCTTTCTTT
CDR3 protein: CAWRQGRATEAFF
clone size: -
V gene: TRBV30
J gene: TRBJ1-1
D gene: -

CDR3 DNA: TGTGCCAGCAGTCTCAGGGGGGTTAACGAGCAGTACTTC
CDR3 protein: CASSLRGVNEQYF
clone size: -
V gene: TRBV6-5
J gene: TRBJ2-7
D gene: -

CDR3 DNA: TGCGCCAGCAGCCAAGATCGGTTTTGGTCCCGCTCTGGGGCCAACGTCCTGACTTTC
CDR3 protein: CASSQDRFWSRSGANVLTF
clone size: few
V gene: TRBV4-1
J gene: TRBJ2-6
D gene: -

CDR3 DNA: TGTGCCAGCAGCTTAGGAGGGAGGTGGCCAGATACGCAGTATTTT
CDR3 protein: CASSLGGRWPDTQYF
clone size: -
V gene: TRBV7-2
J gene: TRBJ2-3
D gene: -

CDR3 DNA: TGTGCCAGCACCCCGGGGGAGACCCAGTACTTC
CDR3 protein: CASTPGETQYF
clone size: -
V gene: TRBV11-2
J gene: TRBJ2-5
D gene: -

CDR3 DNA: TGTGCTAGCAGCCCCGGCGGAGACAATGAGCAGTTCTTC
CDR3 protein: CASSPGGDNEQFF
clone size: -
V gene: TRBV7-7
J gene: TRBJ2-1
D gene: -

CDR3 DNA: TGCGCCAGCAGCGACAGCCCCTACGAGCAGTACTTC
CDR3 protein: CASSDSPYEQYF
clone size: -
V gene: TRBV5-1
J gene: TRBJ2-7
D gene: -

CDR3 DNA: TGTGCCAGCAGTCGGGACAACTATGGCTACACCTTC
CDR3 protein: CASSRDNYGYTF
clone size: -
V gene: TRBV6-5
J gene: TRBJ1-2
D gene: -

CDR3 DNA: TGTGCCAAATACCCTGCCCCCAGTCCAGATACGCAGTATTTT
CDR3 protein: CAKYPAPSPDTQYF
clone size: -
V gene: TRBV9
J gene: TRBJ2-3
D gene: -

CDR3 DNA: TGTGCCAGCAGCACACAGCGGGGGTCGGGCCCTAGCTCCTACGAGCAGTACTTC
CDR3 protein: CASSTQRGSGPSSYEQYF
clone size: -
V gene: TRBV7-9
J gene: TRBJ2-7
D gene: TRBD2

CDR3 DNA: TGTGCCAGCAGCACCCGCCGGACAGTTTATGAAAAACTGTTTTTT
CDR3 protein: CASSTRRTVYEKLFF
clone size: -
V gene: TRBV5-6
J gene: TRBJ1-4
D gene: -

CDR3 DNA: TGTGCCAGCAGCTTAGGTTTACAAAGAGTTTACTACGAGCAGTACTTC
CDR3 protein: CASSLGLQRVYYEQYF
clone size: -
V gene: TRBV7-6
J gene: TRBJ2-7
D gene: -

CDR3 DNA: TGTGCCAGTAGGAGCCCCGGGGACTCCTACGAGCAGTACTTC
CDR3 protein: CASRSPGDSYEQYF
clone size: -
V gene: TRBV19
J gene: TRBJ2-7
D gene: -

CDR3 DNA: TGTGCCAGCTCACCAGAGGAGAACACTGAAGCTTTCTTT
CDR3 protein: CASSPEENTEAFF
clone size: -
V gene: TRBV18
J gene: TRBJ1-1
D gene: -

CDR3 DNA: TGTGCCAGCAGCTTTCCGGGACTCACAGGAAACACCATATATTTT
CDR3 protein: CASSFPGLTGNTIYF
clone size: few
V gene: TRBV7-2
J gene: TRBJ1-3
D gene: -

CDR3 DNA: TGTGCCACCAGTGACGTGGGGGTCCCAGATACGCAGTATTTT
CDR3 protein: CATSDVGVPDTQYF
clone size: -
V gene: TRBV24-1
J gene: TRBJ2-3
D gene: -

CDR3 DNA: TGTGCCAGCAGTGTACAGGGATTTGGAGAGACCCAGTACTTC
CDR3 protein: CASSVQGFGETQYF
clone size: -
V gene: TRBV27
J gene: TRBJ2-5
D gene: -

CDR3 DNA: TGCAGCGTTGAAGGCGAGGGATTGGGACAGAGGGACTACGAGCAGTACTTC
CDR3 protein: CSVEGEGLGQRDYEQYF
clone size: -
V gene: TRBV29-1
J gene: TRBJ2-7
D gene: TRBD1

CDR3 DNA: TGTGCCAGCTCACTTGACATCTACGAGCAGTACTTC
CDR3 protein: CASSLDIYEQYF
clone size: once
V gene: TRBV18
J gene: TRBJ2-7
D gene: -

CDR3 DNA: TGTGCCAGTAGTGATCAAATAGCAACTAATGAAAAACTGTTTTTT
CDR3 protein: CASSDQIATNEKLFF
clone size: -
V gene: TRBV19
J gene: TRBJ1-4
D gene: -

CDR3 DNA: TGTGCCAGCAGCTTACCCAGGGTGGTAGGGTCACCCCTCCACTTT
CDR3 protein: CASSLPRVVGSPLHF
clone size: -
V gene: TRBV7-2
J gene: TRBJ1-6
D gene: -

CDR3 DNA: TGTGCCAGCAGCCCCCAGGCCGGGGCCAACGTCCTGACTTTC
CDR3 protein: CASSPQAGANVLTF
clone size: -
V gene: TRBV7-2
J gene: TRBJ2-6
D gene: -

CDR3 DNA: TGTGCCAGCAGGGGACCGACAGGGGGCAACGGGGAGCTGTTTTTT
CDR3 protein: CASRGPTGGNGELFF
clone size: few
V gene: TRBV7-3
J gene: TRBJ2-2
D gene: TRBD1

CDR3 DNA: TGTGCCAGCAGTTACACTAGCGGGTCAGATACGCAGTATTTT
CDR3 protein: CASSYTSGSDTQYF
clone size: once
V gene: TRBV6-5
J gene: TRBJ2-3
D gene: TRBD2

CDR3 DNA: TGTGCCAGCAGCCTCGGGGACGGCGAGGAAAAACTGTTTTTT
CDR3 protein: CASSLGDGEEKLFF
clone size: -
V gene: TRBV7-2
J gene: TRBJ1-4
D gene: -

CDR3 DNA: TGTGCCAGCAGCTGGACAGGGTACACCGGGGAGCTGTTTTTT
CDR3 protein: CASSWTGYTGELFF
clone size: -
V gene: TRBV5-8
J gene: TRBJ2-2
D gene: TRBD1

CDR3 DNA: TGTGCCACCAGCAGAGATGCATGGGCCAAAAACATTCAGTACTTC
CDR3 protein: CATSRDAWAKNIQYF
clone size: -
V gene: TRBV15
J gene: TRBJ2-4
D gene: -

CDR3 DNA: TGTGCCTGGAGTGTAGGAGGAGATAGTAGCTACACCTTC
CDR3 protein: CAWSVGGDSSYTF
clone size: -
V gene: TRBV30
J gene: TRBJ1-2
D gene: -

CDR3 DNA: TGTGCCAGCAGCGCGACAGGGGGCAGCTACGAGCAGTACTTC
CDR3 protein: CASSATGGSYEQYF
clone size: -
V gene: TRBV11-2
J gene: TRBJ2-7
D gene: TRBD1

CDR3 DNA: TGTGCCAGCAGCCGCCCTCGGGGAACGGATAATTCACCCCTCCACTTT
CDR3 protein: CASSRPRGTDNSPLHF
clone size: few
V gene: TRBV7-2
J gene: TRBJ1-6
D gene: -

CDR3 DNA: TGTGCCAGCAGCTTAGCCGGGGACAGGGTCTACGAGCAGTACTTC
CDR3 protein: CASSLAGDRVYEQYF
clone size: -
V gene: TRBV7-9
J gene: TRBJ2-7
D gene: TRBD1

CDR3 DNA: TGTGCTAGCAGCTTAGGTGCGGGAGGTGCAGATACGCAGTATTTT
CDR3 protein: CASSLGAGGADTQYF
clone size: -
V gene: TRBV7-7
J gene: TRBJ2-3
D gene: TRBD2

CDR3 DNA: TGTGCCTGGACGGGACAGGAAATATATGGCTACACCTTC
CDR3 protein: CAWTGQEIYGYTF
clone size: -
V gene: TRBV30
J gene: TRBJ1-2
D gene: TRBD1

CDR3 DNA: TGTGCCAGCAGTGATCCGACCTGGGGCGGGAGGGCCCCCGAGCAGTACTTC
CDR3 protein: CASSDPTWGGRAPEQYF
clone size: -
V gene: TRBV6-4
J gene: TRBJ2-7
D gene: TRBD2

CDR3 DNA: TGTGCCAGCGGGGGTAGCGGAGAGACCCAGTACTTC
CDR3 protein: CASGGSGETQYF
clone size: -
V gene: TRBV6-5
J gene: TRBJ2-5
D gene: -

CDR3 DNA: TGTGCTAGTGGTTTCGGGGGGGGTCTCGGTGAGCAGTTCTTC
CDR3 protein: CASGFGGGLGEQFF
clone size: -
V gene: TRBV12-5
J gene: TRBJ2-1
D gene: TRBD2

CDR3 DNA: TGTGCCAGCTCACCTTCCGGGACAGGGAGAACCGTTGGCACCATATATTTT
CDR3 protein: CASSPSGTGRTVGTIYF
clone size: -
V gene: TRBV18
J gene: TRBJ1-3
D gene: TRBD1

CDR3 DNA: TGCGCCAGCAGCTTCGGGACAGGGTACGAGCAGTACTTC
CDR3 protein: CASSFGTGYEQYF
clone size: -
V gene: TRBV5-1
J gene: TRBJ2-7
D gene: TRBD1

CDR3 DNA: TGTGCCAGCAGCCGCGGGACTAGCGGAGAGGGTGAGCAGTTCTTC
CDR3 protein: CASSRGTSGEGEQFF
clone size: once
V gene: TRBV7-2
J gene: TRBJ2-1
D gene: TRBD2

CDR3 DNA: TGTGCCAGCAGCTTAGTGTGGAACACTGAAGCTTTCTTT
CDR3 protein: CASSLVWNTEAFF
clone size: -
V gene: TRBV7-2
J gene: TRBJ1-1
D gene: -

CDR3 DNA: TGTGCCAGCTCACCACAGGACGGGGTAGGAGAGGAGACCCAGTACTTC
CDR3 protein: CASSPQDGVGEETQYF
clone size: -
V gene: TRBV18
J gene: TRBJ2-5
D gene: -

CDR3 DNA: TGTGCCAGCAGCTTAGAAATATCGGGGGGGAGGGGGAAAGAGACCCAGTACTTC
CDR3 protein: CASSLEISGGRGKETQYF
clone size: -
V gene: TRBV11-2
J gene: TRBJ2-5
D gene: TRBD2

CDR3 DNA: TGTGCCAGCAGTTACGGCGTGGCTGTCAGGGCTGGGGCCAACGTCCTGACTTTC
CDR3 protein: CASSYGVAVRAGANVLTF
clone size: -
V gene: TRBV6-2/TRBV6-3
J gene: TRBJ2-6
D gene: -